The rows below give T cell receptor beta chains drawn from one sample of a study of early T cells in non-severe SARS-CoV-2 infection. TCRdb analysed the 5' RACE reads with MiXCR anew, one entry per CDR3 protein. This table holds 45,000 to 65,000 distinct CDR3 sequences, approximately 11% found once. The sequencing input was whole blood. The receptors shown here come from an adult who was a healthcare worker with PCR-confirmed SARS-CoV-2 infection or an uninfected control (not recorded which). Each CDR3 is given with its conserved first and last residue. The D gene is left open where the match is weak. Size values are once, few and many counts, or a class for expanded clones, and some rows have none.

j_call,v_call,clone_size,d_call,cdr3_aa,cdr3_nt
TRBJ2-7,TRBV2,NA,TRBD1,CASSEDPPTFWTGAYEQYF,TGTGCCAGCAGTGAAGACCCACCCACATTTTGGACAGGAGCCTACGAGCAGTACTTC
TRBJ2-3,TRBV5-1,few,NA,CASSFKPGADTQYF,TGCGCCAGCAGCTTCAAACCGGGAGCAGATACGCAGTATTTT
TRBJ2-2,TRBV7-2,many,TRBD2,CASSLVPSGSVGELFF,TGTGCCAGCAGCTTAGTTCCTAGCGGGAGCGTCGGGGAGCTGTTTTTT
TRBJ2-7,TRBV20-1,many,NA,CSAPGDGVYEQYF,TGCAGTGCTCCAGGGGATGGGGTCTACGAGCAGTACTTC
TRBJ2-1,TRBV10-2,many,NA,CASSAPLRGYNEQFF,TGCGCCAGCAGCGCCCCCCTCCGGGGGTACAATGAGCAGTTCTTC
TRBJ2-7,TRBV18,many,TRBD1,CASSPSQGEYEQYF,TGTGCCAGCTCACCATCGCAGGGGGAGTACGAGCAGTACTTC
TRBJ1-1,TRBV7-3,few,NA,CASSLRAVDTEAFF,TGTGCCAGCAGCTTAAGGGCAGTAGACACTGAAGCTTTCTTT
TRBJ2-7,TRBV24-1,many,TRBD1,CATSRDREYEQYF,TGTGCCACCAGCCGGGACAGGGAATACGAGCAGTACTTC
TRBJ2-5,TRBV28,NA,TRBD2,CASHATSGQETQYF,TGTGCCAGCCATGCGACTAGCGGCCAAGAGACCCAGTACTTC
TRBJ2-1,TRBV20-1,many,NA,CSAAPGGSSYNEQFF,TGCAGTGCTGCCCCTGGTGGGAGCTCCTACAATGAGCAGTTCTTC
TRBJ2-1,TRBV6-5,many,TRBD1,CASSYAPGGEQFF,TGTGCCAGCAGTTACGCGCCAGGGGGTGAGCAGTTCTTC
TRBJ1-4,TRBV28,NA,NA,CASSLSGARGKLFF,TGTGCCAGCAGTTTATCAGGGGCGCGGGGAAAACTGTTTTTT
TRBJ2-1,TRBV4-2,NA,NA,CASSQEPGERDEQFF,TGTGCCAGCAGCCAAGAACCGGGGGAGCGTGATGAGCAGTTCTTC
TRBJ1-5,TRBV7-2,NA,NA,CASSMSRDQPQHF,TGTGCCAGCAGCATGAGTCGGGATCAGCCCCAGCATTTT
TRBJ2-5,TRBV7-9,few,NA,CASSSTGSQETQYF,TGTGCCAGCAGCTCTACCGGGAGTCAAGAGACCCAGTACTTC
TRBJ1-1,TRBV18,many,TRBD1,CASSPRRTGMNTEAFF,TGTGCCAGCTCTCCAAGGAGGACAGGGATGAACACTGAAGCTTTCTTT
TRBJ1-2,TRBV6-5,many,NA,CASSLSRATNYGYTF,TGTGCCAGCAGTTTATCCAGGGCAACCAACTATGGCTACACCTTC
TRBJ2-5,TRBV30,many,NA,CAWRLEPIGEETQYF,TGTGCCTGGAGACTGGAACCTATCGGGGAAGAGACCCAGTACTTC
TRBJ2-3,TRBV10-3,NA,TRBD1,CAISATGAEDTQYF,TGTGCCATCAGTGCGACAGGGGCGGAAGATACGCAGTATTTT
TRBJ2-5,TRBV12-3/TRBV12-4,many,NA,CASSLRLQETQYF,TGTGCCAGCAGTTTGCGTCTCCAAGAGACCCAGTACTTC
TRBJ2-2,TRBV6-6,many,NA,CASSSTSNTGELFF,TGTGCCAGCAGTTCGACTTCGAACACCGGGGAGCTGTTTTTT
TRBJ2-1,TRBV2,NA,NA,CASSAFLQFF,TGTGCCAGCAGTGCATTCTTACAGTTCTTC
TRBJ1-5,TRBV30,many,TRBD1,CAWSGPSGGSQPQHF,TGTGCCTGGAGTGGCCCCTCAGGGGGGAGCCAGCCCCAGCATTTT
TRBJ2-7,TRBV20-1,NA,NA,CSAPLGTVPYEQYF,TGCAGTGCCCCCCTAGGGACGGTACCCTACGAGCAGTACTTC
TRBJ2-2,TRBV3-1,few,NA,CASSLGLPSNTGELFF,TGTGCCAGCAGCCTAGGGCTGCCCTCGAACACCGGGGAGCTGTTTTTT
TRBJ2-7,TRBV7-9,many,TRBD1,CASSADRGWQYF,TGTGCCAGCAGCGCAGACAGGGGATGGCAGTACTTC
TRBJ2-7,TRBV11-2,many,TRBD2,CASSPRTSNYEQYF,TGTGCCAGCAGCCCACGGACTAGTAACTACGAGCAGTACTTC
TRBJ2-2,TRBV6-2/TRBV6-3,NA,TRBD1,CASNTGGTGELFF,TGTGCCAGCAATACAGGGGGGACCGGGGAGCTGTTTTTT
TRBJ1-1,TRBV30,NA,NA,CAWGPVGQLNTEAFF,TGTGCCTGGGGGCCGGTGGGACAATTGAACACTGAAGCTTTCTTT
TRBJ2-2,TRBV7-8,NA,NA,CASSRKMSGELFF,TGTGCCAGCAGCCGGAAAATGTCCGGGGAGCTGTTTTTT
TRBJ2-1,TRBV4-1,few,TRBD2,CASSPERGLAGGPKTYNEQFF,TGCGCCAGCAGCCCCGAAAGGGGACTAGCGGGGGGGCCTAAGACCTACAATGAGCAGTTCTTC
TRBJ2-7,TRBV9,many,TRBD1,CASSVEPGQGAYEQYF,TGTGCCAGCAGCGTAGAGCCGGGACAGGGGGCCTACGAGCAGTACTTC
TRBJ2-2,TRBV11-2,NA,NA,CASSLVWSGELFF,TGTGCCAGCAGCTTAGTATGGTCCGGGGAGCTGTTTTTT
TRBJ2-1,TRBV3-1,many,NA,CASSQGFAGNEQFF,TGTGCCAGCAGCCAAGGATTCGCCGGCAATGAGCAGTTCTTC
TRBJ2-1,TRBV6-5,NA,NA,CASSYTGRNEQFF,TGTGCCAGCAGTTACACAGGGAGGAATGAGCAGTTCTTC
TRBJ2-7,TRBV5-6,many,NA,CASSLEDEQYF,TGTGCCAGCAGCCTGGAAGACGAGCAGTACTTC
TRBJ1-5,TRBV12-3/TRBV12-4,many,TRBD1,CASSSGTADQPQHF,TGTGCCAGCAGTTCTGGGACAGCAGATCAGCCCCAGCATTTT
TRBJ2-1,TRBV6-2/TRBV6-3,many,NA,CASSLAGTLKQFF,TGTGCCAGCAGCCTCGCCGGGACACTCAAGCAGTTCTTC
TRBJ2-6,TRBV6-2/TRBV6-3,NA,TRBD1,CASRLDRAFSGANVLTF,TGTGCCAGCAGACTGGACAGGGCCTTCTCTGGGGCCAACGTCCTGACTTTC
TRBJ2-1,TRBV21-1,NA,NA,CASSKAPSGRFVKFF,TGTGCCAGCAGCAAAGCTCCTAGCGGGAGATTTGTGAAGTTCTTC
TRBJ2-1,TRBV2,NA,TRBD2,CASSRTSGDNEQFF,TGTGCCAGCAGTCGGACTAGCGGTGACAATGAGCAGTTCTTC
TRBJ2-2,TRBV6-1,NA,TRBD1,CASSELEGAIGELFF,TGTGCCAGCAGTGAGTTAGAGGGGGCTATCGGGGAGCTGTTTTTT
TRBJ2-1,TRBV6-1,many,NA,CASSERFWDKSEFF,TGTGCCAGCAGTGAGCGGTTTTGGGACAAATCAGAGTTCTTC
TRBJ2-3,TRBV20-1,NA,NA,CSAVVGSDSTDTQYF,TGCAGTGCTGTAGTTGGGAGCGATAGCACAGATACGCAGTATTTT
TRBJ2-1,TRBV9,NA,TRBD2,CASSVLTSGYNEQFF,TGTGCCAGCAGCGTTCTTACTAGCGGATACAATGAGCAGTTCTTC
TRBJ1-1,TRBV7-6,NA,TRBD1,CASSPRTGGRTEAFF,TGTGCCAGCAGCCCCCGGACAGGGGGGCGCACTGAAGCTTTCTTT
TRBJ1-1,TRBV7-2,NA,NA,CASSLDPALNTEAFF,TGTGCCAGCAGCTTAGATCCAGCCTTGAACACTGAAGCTTTCTTT
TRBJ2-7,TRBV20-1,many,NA,CSASDVGGLLSYEQYF,TGCAGTGCTAGTGATGTAGGGGGGTTACTCTCCTACGAGCAGTACTTC
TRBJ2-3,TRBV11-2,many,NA,CASSSLGPTDTQYF,TGTGCCAGCAGCTCTCTAGGCCCCACAGATACGCAGTATTTT
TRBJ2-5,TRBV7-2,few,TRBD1,CASSGQVHETQYF,TGTGCCAGCAGCGGACAGGTTCATGAGACCCAGTACTTC
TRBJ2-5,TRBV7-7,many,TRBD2,CASEGIDTAGEETQYF,TGTGCTAGCGAGGGGATTGATACGGCGGGGGAAGAGACCCAGTACTTC
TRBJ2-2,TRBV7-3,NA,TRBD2,CASSSQREESGELFF,TGTGCCAGCAGCTCCCAACGGGAGGAGAGCGGGGAGCTGTTTTTT
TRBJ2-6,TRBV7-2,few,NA,CASSFQPSGANVLTF,TGTGCCAGCAGCTTCCAGCCCTCTGGGGCCAACGTCCTGACTTTC